These 2 T cell receptor beta chains were sequenced from one sample in a study of blood T cell repertoires in COVID-19. TCRdb keeps only in-frame clones here, not all; method: immunoSEQ multiplex PCR. The sample lists fewer than 400,000 clones; approximately 90% were seen once. The sample was PBMCs or T cells enriched from blood (not recorded which). The receptor set was obtained from a woman between 50 and 59 years old who had recovered from COVID-19.

CDR3 DNA sequence: TGTGCCAGCAGTTACTCGGACAGGGGATATGGCTACACCTTC. It encodes CASSYSDRGYGYTF. V is TRBV6-5 and J is TRBJ1-2; 9 bases map to TRBD1. The CDR3 contains 14 residues. Trimming removed 0 bases from V and 5 bases from J; junction bases left unmatched: 1. From germline, CDR1 is MNHEY and CDR2 SVGAGI.

This chain uses TRBV4-2 with TRBJ2-1; TRBD2 matches 8 bases. This CDR3 is 19 amino acids long. Trimming at V came to 0 bases and at J to 10 bases, leaving 20 bases not matched to a gene. Germline CDR1 and CDR2: LGHNA and YNFKEQ. CDR3 residues: CASSQEVVVGGGFPSEQFF. Written as DNA, the CDR3 is TGTGCCAGCAGCCAAGAAGTAGTGGTGGGCGGGGGGTTCCCTAGCGAGCAGTTCTTC.